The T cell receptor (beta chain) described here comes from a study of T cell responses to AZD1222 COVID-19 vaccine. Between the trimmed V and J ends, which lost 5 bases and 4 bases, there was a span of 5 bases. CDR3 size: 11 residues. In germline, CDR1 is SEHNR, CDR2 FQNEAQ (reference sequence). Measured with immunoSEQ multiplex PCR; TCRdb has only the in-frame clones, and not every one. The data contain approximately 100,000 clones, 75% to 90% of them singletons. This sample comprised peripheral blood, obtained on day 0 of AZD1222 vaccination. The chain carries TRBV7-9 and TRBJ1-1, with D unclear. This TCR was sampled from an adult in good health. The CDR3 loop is CASSHLTEAFF. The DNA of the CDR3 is TGTGCCAGCAGCCACCTCACTGAAGCTTTCTTT.